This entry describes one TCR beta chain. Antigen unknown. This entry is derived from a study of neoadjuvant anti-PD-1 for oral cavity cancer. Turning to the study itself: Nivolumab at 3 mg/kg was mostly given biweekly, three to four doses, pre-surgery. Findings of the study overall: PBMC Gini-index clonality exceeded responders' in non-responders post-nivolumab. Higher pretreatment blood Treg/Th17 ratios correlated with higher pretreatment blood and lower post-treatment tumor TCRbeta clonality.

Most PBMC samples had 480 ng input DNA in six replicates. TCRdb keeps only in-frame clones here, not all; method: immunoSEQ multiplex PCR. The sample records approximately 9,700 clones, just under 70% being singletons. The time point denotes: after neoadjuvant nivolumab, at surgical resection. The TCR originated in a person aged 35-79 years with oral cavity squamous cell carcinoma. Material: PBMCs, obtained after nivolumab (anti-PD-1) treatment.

CDR3 in amino acids: CASSLQGKVSPLHF. In DNA form, the CDR3 reads TGTGCCAGCAGTCTACAGGGGAAAGTATCACCCCTCCACTTT. This chain connects TRBV2 to TRBJ1-6; 7 bases map to TRBD1. The CDR3 length is 14 residues. Germline CDR1 and CDR2: SNHLY and FYNNEI. V was pared by 5 bases and J by 10 bases, with 8 bases of the junction left unmatched.